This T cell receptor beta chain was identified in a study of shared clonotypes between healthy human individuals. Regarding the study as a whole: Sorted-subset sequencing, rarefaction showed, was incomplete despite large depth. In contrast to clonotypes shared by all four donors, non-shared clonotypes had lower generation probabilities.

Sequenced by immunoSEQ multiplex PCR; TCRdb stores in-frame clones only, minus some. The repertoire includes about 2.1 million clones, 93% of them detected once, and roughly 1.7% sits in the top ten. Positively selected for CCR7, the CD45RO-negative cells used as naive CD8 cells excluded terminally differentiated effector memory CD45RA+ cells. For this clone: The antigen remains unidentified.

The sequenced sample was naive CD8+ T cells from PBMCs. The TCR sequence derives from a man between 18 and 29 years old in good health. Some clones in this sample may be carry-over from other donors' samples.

In DNA, the CDR3 is TGTGCCAGCTCCCCGATGATTAGCGAGGAGAAGCCCTACGAGCAGTACTTC. Protein sequence: CASSPMISEEKPYEQYF. J is TRBJ2-7 and V is TRBV18; TRBD2 might be the D (5 bases). The length of the CDR3 is 17 residues. V lost 6 bases and J lost 2, with 23 bases in between. Germline CDR1 and CDR2: KGHSH and LQKENI.